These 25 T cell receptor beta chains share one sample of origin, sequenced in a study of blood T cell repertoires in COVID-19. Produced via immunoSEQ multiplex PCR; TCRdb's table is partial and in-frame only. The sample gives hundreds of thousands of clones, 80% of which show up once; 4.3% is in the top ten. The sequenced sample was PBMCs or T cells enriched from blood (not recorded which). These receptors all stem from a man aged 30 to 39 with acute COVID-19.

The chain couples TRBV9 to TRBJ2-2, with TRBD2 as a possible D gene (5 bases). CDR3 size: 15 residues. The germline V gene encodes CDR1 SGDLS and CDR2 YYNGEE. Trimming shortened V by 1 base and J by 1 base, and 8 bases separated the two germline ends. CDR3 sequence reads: CASSVIGGNTGELFF. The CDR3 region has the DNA TGTGCCAGCAGCGTAATTGGAGGGAACACCGGGGAGCTGTTTTTT.

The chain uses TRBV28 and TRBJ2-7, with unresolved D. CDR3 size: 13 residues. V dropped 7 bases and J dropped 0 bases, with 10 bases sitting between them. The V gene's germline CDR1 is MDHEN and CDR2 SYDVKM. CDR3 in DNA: TGTGCCAGCATCGGCGGTGGCTCCTACGAGCAGTACTTC. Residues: CASIGGGSYEQYF.

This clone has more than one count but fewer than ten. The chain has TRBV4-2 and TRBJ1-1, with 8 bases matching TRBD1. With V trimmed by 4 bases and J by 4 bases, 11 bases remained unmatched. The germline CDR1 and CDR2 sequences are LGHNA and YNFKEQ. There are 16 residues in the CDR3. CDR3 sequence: CASSRDLTGVGTEAFF. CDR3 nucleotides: TGTGCCAGCAGCCGCGATCTGACAGGGGTCGGCACTGAAGCTTTCTTT.

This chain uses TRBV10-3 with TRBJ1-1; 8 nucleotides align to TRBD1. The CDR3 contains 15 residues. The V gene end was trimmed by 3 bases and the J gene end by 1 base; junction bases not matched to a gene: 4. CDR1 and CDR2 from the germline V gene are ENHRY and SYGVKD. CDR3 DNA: TGTGCCATCAGTGAAAATACAGGGGGGAACACTGAAGCTTTCTTT. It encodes CAISENTGGNTEAFF.

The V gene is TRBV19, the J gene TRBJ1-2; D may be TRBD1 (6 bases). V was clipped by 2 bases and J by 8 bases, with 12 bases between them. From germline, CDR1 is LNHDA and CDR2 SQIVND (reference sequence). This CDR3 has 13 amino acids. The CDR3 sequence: CASSISGGRGYTF. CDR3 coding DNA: TGTGCCAGTAGTATAAGCGGGGGGCGAGGCTACACCTTC.

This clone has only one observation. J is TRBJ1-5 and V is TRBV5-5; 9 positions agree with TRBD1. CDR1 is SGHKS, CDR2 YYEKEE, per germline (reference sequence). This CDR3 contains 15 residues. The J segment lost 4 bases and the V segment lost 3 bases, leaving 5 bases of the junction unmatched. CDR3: CASSWGQGPNQPQHF. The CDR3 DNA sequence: TGTGCCAGCAGCTGGGGACAGGGACCAAATCAGCCCCAGCATTTT.

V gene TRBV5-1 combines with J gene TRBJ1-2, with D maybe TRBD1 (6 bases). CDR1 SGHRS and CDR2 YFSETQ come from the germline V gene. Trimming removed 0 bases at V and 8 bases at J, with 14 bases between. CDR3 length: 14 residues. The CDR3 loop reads CASSLEHPRGGYTF. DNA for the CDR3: TGCGCCAGCAGCTTGGAACATCCCAGGGGAGGCTACACCTTC. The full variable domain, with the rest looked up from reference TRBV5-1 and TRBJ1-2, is KAGVTQTPRYLIKTRGQQVTLSCSPISGHRSVSWYQQTPGQGLQFLFEYFSETQRNKGNFPGRFSGRQFSNSRSEMNVSTLELGDSALYLCASSLEHPRGGYTFGSGTRLTVV.

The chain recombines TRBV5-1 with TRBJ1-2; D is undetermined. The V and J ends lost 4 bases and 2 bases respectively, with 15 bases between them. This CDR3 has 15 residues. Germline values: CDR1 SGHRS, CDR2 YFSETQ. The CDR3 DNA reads TGCGCCAGCAGCCTACAATGGGGAGGGAACTATGGCTACACCTTC. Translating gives CASSLQWGGNYGYTF. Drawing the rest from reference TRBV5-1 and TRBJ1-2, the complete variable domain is KAGVTQTPRYLIKTRGQQVTLSCSPISGHRSVSWYQQTPGQGLQFLFEYFSETQRNKGNFPGRFSGRQFSNSRSEMNVSTLELGDSALYLCASSLQWGGNYGYTFGSGTRLTVV.

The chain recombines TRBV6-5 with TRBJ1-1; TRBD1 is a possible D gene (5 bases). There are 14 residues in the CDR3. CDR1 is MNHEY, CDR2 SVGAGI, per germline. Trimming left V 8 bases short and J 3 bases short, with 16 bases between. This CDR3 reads CASLRGGTYTEAFF. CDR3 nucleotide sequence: TGTGCCAGCCTCAGAGGTGGGACTTACACTGAAGCTTTCTTT.

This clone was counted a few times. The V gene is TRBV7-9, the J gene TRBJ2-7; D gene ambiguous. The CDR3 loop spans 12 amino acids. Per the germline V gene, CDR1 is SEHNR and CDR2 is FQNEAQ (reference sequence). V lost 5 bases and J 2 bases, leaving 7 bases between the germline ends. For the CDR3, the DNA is TGTGCCAGCAGCCCAGAGGCCTACGAGCAGTACTTC. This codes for CASSPEAYEQYF.

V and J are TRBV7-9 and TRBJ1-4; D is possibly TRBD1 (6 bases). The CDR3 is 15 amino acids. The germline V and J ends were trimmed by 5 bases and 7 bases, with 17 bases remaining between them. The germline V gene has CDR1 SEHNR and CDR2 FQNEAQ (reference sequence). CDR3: CASSARTVLSEKLFF. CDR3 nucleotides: TGTGCCAGCAGCGCCCGGACAGTGCTCAGTGAAAAACTGTTTTTT.

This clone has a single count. In DNA form, the CDR3 reads TGTGCCAGCTCCTCTGGGGCTGTCGACACCGGGGAGCTGTTTTTT. It yields the protein CASSSGAVDTGELFF. V and J are TRBV28 and TRBJ2-2; a possible D gene is TRBD1 (5 bases). The CDR3 is 15 amino acids. Germline loops: CDR1 MDHEN, CDR2 SYDVKM. The germline V and J ends were trimmed by 8 bases and 3 bases, with 16 bases remaining between them.

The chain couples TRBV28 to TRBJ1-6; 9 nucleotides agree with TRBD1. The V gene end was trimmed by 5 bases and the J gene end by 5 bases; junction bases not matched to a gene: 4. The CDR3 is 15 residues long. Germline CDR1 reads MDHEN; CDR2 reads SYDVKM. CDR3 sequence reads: CASSLGQGNNSPLHF. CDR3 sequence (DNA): TGTGCCAGCAGTCTAGGACAGGGGAATAATTCACCCCTCCACTTT. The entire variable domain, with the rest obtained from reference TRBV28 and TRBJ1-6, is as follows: DVKVTQSSRYLVKRTGEKVFLECVQDMDHENMFWYRQDPGLGLRLIYFSYDVKMKEKGDIPEGYSVSREKKERFSLILESASTNQTSMYLCASSLGQGNNSPLHFGNGTRLTVT.

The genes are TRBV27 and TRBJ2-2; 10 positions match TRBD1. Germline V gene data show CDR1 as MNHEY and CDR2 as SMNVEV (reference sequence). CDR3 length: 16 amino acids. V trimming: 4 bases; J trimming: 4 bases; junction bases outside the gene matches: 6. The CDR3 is CASSSARTGGTGELFF. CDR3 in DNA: TGTGCCAGCAGTTCAGCCCGGACAGGGGGCACCGGGGAGCTGTTTTTT.

The CDR3 DNA reads TGTGCCAGCCGTTCTGGTGAGGTCGGAGAAAAACTGTTTTTT. As protein: CASRSGEVGEKLFF. V usage is TRBV28 and J usage is TRBJ1-4; D gene ambiguous. V shed 8 bases and J shed 8 bases, with 18 bases lying between them. The CDR3 is made up of 14 amino acids. CDR1 is MDHEN, CDR2 SYDVKM, per germline. The full variable domain, rest sourced from reference TRBV28 and TRBJ1-4, is DVKVTQSSRYLVKRTGEKVFLECVQDMDHENMFWYRQDPGLGLRLIYFSYDVKMKEKGDIPEGYSVSREKKERFSLILESASTNQTSMYLCASRSGEVGEKLFFGSGTQLSVL.

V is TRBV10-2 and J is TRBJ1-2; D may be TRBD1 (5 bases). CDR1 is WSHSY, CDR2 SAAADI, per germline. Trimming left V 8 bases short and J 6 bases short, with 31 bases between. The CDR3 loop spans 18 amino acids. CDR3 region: CASLSGLLERGGLDGYTF. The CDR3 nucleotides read TGCGCCAGCTTATCGGGACTCCTGGAAAGGGGAGGATTGGATGGCTACACCTTC.

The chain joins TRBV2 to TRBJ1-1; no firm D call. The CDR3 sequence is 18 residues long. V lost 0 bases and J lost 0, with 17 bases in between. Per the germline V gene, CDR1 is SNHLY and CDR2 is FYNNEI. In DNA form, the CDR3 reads TGTGCCAGCAGTGAAGCGCTTGGTTTGTCCGACATGAACACTGAAGCTTTCTTT. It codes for CASSEALGLSDMNTEAFF.

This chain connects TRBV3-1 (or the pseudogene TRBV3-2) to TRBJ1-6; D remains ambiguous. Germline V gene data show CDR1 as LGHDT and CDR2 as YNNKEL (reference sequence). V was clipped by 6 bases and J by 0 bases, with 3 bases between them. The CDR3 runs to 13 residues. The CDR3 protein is CASRSSYNSPLHF. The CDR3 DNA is TGTGCCAGCAGGAGCTCCTATAATTCACCCCTCCACTTT.

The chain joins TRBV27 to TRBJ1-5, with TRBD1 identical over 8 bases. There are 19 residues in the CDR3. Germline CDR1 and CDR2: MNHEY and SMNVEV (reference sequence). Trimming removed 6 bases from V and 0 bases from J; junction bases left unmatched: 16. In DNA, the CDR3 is TGTGCCAGCAGACCTGCGGCGACAGGGGTAGGTTATAGCAATCAGCCCCAGCATTTT. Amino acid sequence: CASRPAATGVGYSNQPQHF.

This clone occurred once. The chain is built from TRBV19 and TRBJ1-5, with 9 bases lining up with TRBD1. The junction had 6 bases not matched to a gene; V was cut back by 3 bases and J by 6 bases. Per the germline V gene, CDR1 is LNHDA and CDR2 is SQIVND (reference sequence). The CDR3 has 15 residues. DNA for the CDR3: TGTGCCAGTAGTATGGGGACAGGGTCGGTTCAGCCCCAGCATTTT. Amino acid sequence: CASSMGTGSVQPQHF.

CDR3 residues: CASSRGTTSTDTQYF. In DNA, the CDR3 is TGCGCCAGCTCCCGCGGGACGACTAGCACAGATACGCAGTATTTT. This chain uses TRBV5-1 with TRBJ2-3, with a possible D match to TRBD2 (6 bases). Trimming took 7 bases from V and 0 from J, leaving 15 bases between them. The germline V gene has CDR1 SGHRS and CDR2 YFSETQ. The CDR3 contains 15 residues.

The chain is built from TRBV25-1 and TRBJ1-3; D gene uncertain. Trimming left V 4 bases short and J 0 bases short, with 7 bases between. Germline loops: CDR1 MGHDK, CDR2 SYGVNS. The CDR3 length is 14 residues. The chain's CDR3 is CASSGPGSGNTIYF. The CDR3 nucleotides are TGTGCCAGCAGTGGACCGGGCTCTGGAAACACCATATATTTT.

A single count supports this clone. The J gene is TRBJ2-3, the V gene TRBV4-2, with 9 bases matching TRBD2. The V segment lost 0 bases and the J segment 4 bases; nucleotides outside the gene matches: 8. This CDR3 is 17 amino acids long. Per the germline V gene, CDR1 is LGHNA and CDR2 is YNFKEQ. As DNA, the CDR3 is TGTGCCAGCAGCCAAGATTCGCTAGCGGGGTCCCCAGATACGCAGTATTTT. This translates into CASSQDSLAGSPDTQYF.

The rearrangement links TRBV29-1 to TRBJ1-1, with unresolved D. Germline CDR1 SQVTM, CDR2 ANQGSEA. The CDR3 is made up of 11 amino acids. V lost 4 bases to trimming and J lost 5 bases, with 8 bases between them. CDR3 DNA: TGCAGCGTTGCTCCGGGAACTGAAGCTTTCTTT. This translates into CSVAPGTEAFF. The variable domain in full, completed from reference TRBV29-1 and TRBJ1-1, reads SAVISQKPSRDICQRGTSLTIQCQVDSQVTMMFWYRQQPGQSLTLIATANQGSEATYESGFVIDKFPISRPNLTFSTLTVSNMSPEDSSIYLCSVAPGTEAFFGQGTRLTVV.

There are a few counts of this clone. CDR3 sequence reads: CASSEQGFGNTIYF. The CDR3, as DNA: TGTGCCAGCAGTGAACAGGGTTTTGGAAACACCATATATTTT. V usage is TRBV2 and J usage is TRBJ1-3; a weak D match, TRBD1 (5 bases). Germline CDR1 and CDR2: SNHLY and FYNNEI. CDR3 length: 14 amino acids. Trimming left V 2 bases short and J 3 bases short, with 8 bases between.